Listed below are T cell receptor beta chains from one sample, sequenced in a study of identifying expanded T cells in peripheral blood. The table came from immunoSEQ multiplex PCR; TCRdb's copy has only in-frame clones and leaves some out. The data show tens of thousands of clones, roughly 88% seen once. Source material: blood. All receptors derive from a person aged 18 to 75 in good health. Both conserved end residues are part of each CDR3. The order of the fields is clone size, D gene, J gene, V gene, CDR3 DNA, CDR3 protein. The D gene is left open where the match is weak. Part of the rows lack a size; the others show once, few, many or a class for expanded clones.

clone_size: few; d_call: NA; j_call: TRBJ1-5; v_call: TRBV30; cdr3_nt: TGTGCCTGGAGTGACGGGGACTCAAGCAATCAGCCCCAGCATTTT; cdr3_aa: CAWSDGDSSNQPQHF
clone_size: NA; d_call: TRBD1; j_call: TRBJ1-2; v_call: TRBV28; cdr3_nt: TGTGCCAGCAGAGCCAGGGGGCGCGGCTATGGCTACACCTTC; cdr3_aa: CASRARGRGYGYTF
clone_size: NA; d_call: TRBD2; j_call: TRBJ2-7; v_call: TRBV7-2; cdr3_nt: TGTGCCAGCAGCTCAAGCGGGACTAGCGGATCCTACGAGCAGTACTTC; cdr3_aa: CASSSSGTSGSYEQYF
clone_size: NA; d_call: TRBD1; j_call: TRBJ2-5; v_call: TRBV11-3; cdr3_nt: TGTGCCAGCAGCCCTAGGACAGGGGGCGGGGAGACCCAGTACTTC; cdr3_aa: CASSPRTGGGETQYF
clone_size: once; d_call: NA; j_call: TRBJ2-1; v_call: TRBV4-2; cdr3_nt: TGTGCCAGCAGCCGACCGGAGGACTGGGCCAATGAGCAGTTCTTC; cdr3_aa: CASSRPEDWANEQFF
clone_size: once; d_call: TRBD2; j_call: TRBJ2-7; v_call: TRBV19; cdr3_nt: TGTGCCAGTAGTACCACGGGGGGGGCCCGTCCCTACGAGCAGTACTTC; cdr3_aa: CASSTTGGARPYEQYF
clone_size: NA; d_call: NA; j_call: TRBJ2-6; v_call: TRBV4-1; cdr3_nt: TGCGCCAGCAGCCAAGTGCGGCTTACTGGGGCCAACGTCCTGACTTTC; cdr3_aa: CASSQVRLTGANVLTF
clone_size: once; d_call: NA; j_call: TRBJ2-5; v_call: TRBV9; cdr3_nt: TGTGCCAGCAGCGTACACTGGCAAGAGACCCAGTACTTC; cdr3_aa: CASSVHWQETQYF
clone_size: NA; d_call: NA; j_call: TRBJ1-2; v_call: TRBV21-1; cdr3_nt: TGTGCCAGCAGCAAAGAACAGTGGGAGGCCCCGCGCTACACCTTC; cdr3_aa: CASSKEQWEAPRYTF
clone_size: once; d_call: TRBD1; j_call: TRBJ2-1; v_call: TRBV5-1; cdr3_nt: TGCGCCAGCAGCCCATTCGGACAGGGGACGTACAATGAGCAGTTCTTC; cdr3_aa: CASSPFGQGTYNEQFF
clone_size: NA; d_call: NA; j_call: TRBJ2-5; v_call: TRBV21-1; cdr3_nt: TGTGCCAGCAGCAAGAGGCAGACTGGCCAAGAGACCCAGTACTTC; cdr3_aa: CASSKRQTGQETQYF
clone_size: NA; d_call: NA; j_call: TRBJ1-3; v_call: TRBV30; cdr3_nt: TGTGCCTGGAGTTTTCCAACCCCTATGGGAAATAAAGACTCTGGAAACACCATATATTTT; cdr3_aa: CAWSFPTPMGNKDSGNTIYF
clone_size: NA; d_call: TRBD1; j_call: TRBJ1-5; v_call: TRBV5-8; cdr3_nt: TGTGCCAGCAGCTTGGGACAGGGGCAGGAGCCCCAGCATTTT; cdr3_aa: CASSLGQGQEPQHF
clone_size: NA; d_call: NA; j_call: TRBJ2-1; v_call: TRBV9; cdr3_nt: TGTGCCAGCAGCGATCACTCCGGGGAATCCTACAATGAGCAGTTCTTC; cdr3_aa: CASSDHSGESYNEQFF
clone_size: few; d_call: TRBD1; j_call: TRBJ2-2; v_call: TRBV7-9; cdr3_nt: TGTGCCAGCAGCCCGGACAGGCCGGACACCGGGGAGCTGTTTTTT; cdr3_aa: CASSPDRPDTGELFF
clone_size: once; d_call: NA; j_call: TRBJ2-7; v_call: TRBV29-1; cdr3_nt: TGCAGCGTTGAAAGGCAGCGAAGCTCCTACGAGCAGTACTTC; cdr3_aa: CSVERQRSSYEQYF
clone_size: NA; d_call: TRBD1; j_call: TRBJ1-5; v_call: TRBV18; cdr3_nt: TGTGCCAGCTCCCTCGGACAGGGCGATCAGCCCCAGCATTTT; cdr3_aa: CASSLGQGDQPQHF
clone_size: NA; d_call: NA; j_call: TRBJ2-7; v_call: TRBV27; cdr3_nt: TGTGCCAGCAGTTTCGCCCGAAGGGGTGGCGAGCAGTACTTC; cdr3_aa: CASSFARRGGEQYF
clone_size: NA; d_call: TRBD2; j_call: TRBJ2-3; v_call: TRBV4-2; cdr3_nt: TGTGCCAGCAGCCAACAACTAGCGGGAGGGTTAGATACGCAGTATTTT; cdr3_aa: CASSQQLAGGLDTQYF
clone_size: NA; d_call: NA; j_call: TRBJ1-1; v_call: TRBV5-4; cdr3_nt: TGTGCCAGCAGCTTGGCGAGGAAACTCCCGGGCAACACTGAAGCTTTCTTT; cdr3_aa: CASSLARKLPGNTEAFF
clone_size: NA; d_call: NA; j_call: TRBJ2-3; v_call: TRBV6-1; cdr3_nt: TGTGCCAGCAGTGAAGATCCCGATAGCACAGATACGCAGTATTTT; cdr3_aa: CASSEDPDSTDTQYF
clone_size: NA; d_call: NA; j_call: TRBJ1-6; v_call: TRBV5-1; cdr3_nt: TGCGCCAGCAGCAGCAACACGGGGGATTCACCCCTCCACTTT; cdr3_aa: CASSSNTGDSPLHF
clone_size: NA; d_call: NA; j_call: TRBJ1-2; v_call: TRBV5-5; cdr3_nt: TGTGCCAGCAGCTTGAATTTCGATGGCTACACCTTC; cdr3_aa: CASSLNFDGYTF
clone_size: NA; d_call: NA; j_call: TRBJ1-2; v_call: TRBV7-8; cdr3_nt: TGTGCCAGCAGCTTAGTGGAGGGGCGCGGGTATGGCTACACCTTC; cdr3_aa: CASSLVEGRGYGYTF
clone_size: NA; d_call: NA; j_call: TRBJ1-5; v_call: TRBV7-9; cdr3_nt: TGTGCCAGCAGTGTCCAGGGCGGCCAGCCCCAGCATTTT; cdr3_aa: CASSVQGGQPQHF
clone_size: NA; d_call: TRBD2; j_call: TRBJ2-7; v_call: TRBV7-2; cdr3_nt: TGTGCCAGCAGCTACGTAGCGGGAGGGACCTACGAGCAGTACTTC; cdr3_aa: CASSYVAGGTYEQYF
clone_size: NA; d_call: NA; j_call: TRBJ2-1; v_call: TRBV5-6; cdr3_nt: TGTGCCAGCAGCTTGGAGTCTACCTCATGGAATGAGCAGTTCTTC; cdr3_aa: CASSLESTSWNEQFF
clone_size: NA; d_call: NA; j_call: TRBJ1-2; v_call: TRBV20-1; cdr3_nt: TGCAGTGCTAGTAGCGGTCAAAGCTACACCTTC; cdr3_aa: CSASSGQSYTF
clone_size: NA; d_call: NA; j_call: TRBJ2-4; v_call: TRBV25-1; cdr3_nt: TGTGCCAGCAGTGAAGCCGGTAGGGAAAGCGAAAACATTCAGTACTTC; cdr3_aa: CASSEAGRESENIQYF
clone_size: NA; d_call: NA; j_call: TRBJ1-2; v_call: TRBV9; cdr3_nt: TGTGCCAGCAGCGTATGGTCCGGCGGCTACACCTTC; cdr3_aa: CASSVWSGGYTF
clone_size: NA; d_call: NA; j_call: TRBJ1-5; v_call: TRBV19; cdr3_nt: TGTGCCAGTAGTATAGGGGGCTCCAATCAGCCCCAGCATTTT; cdr3_aa: CASSIGGSNQPQHF
clone_size: NA; d_call: NA; j_call: TRBJ1-1; v_call: TRBV30; cdr3_nt: TGTGCCTGGACACGATCGGGCGGGAACACTGAAGCTTTCTTT; cdr3_aa: CAWTRSGGNTEAFF
clone_size: NA; d_call: TRBD1; j_call: TRBJ1-6; v_call: TRBV19; cdr3_nt: TGTGCCAGTAGCCCTACTCTGGGACAGGAAAGTGCACCCCTCCACTTT; cdr3_aa: CASSPTLGQESAPLHF
clone_size: NA; d_call: TRBD1; j_call: TRBJ2-3; v_call: TRBV5-1; cdr3_nt: TGCGCCAGCAGCGGGGGGACAGGGGGCACAGATACGCAGTATTTT; cdr3_aa: CASSGGTGGTDTQYF
clone_size: NA; d_call: NA; j_call: TRBJ1-2; v_call: TRBV19; cdr3_nt: TGTGCCAGTATGGTAGGCCGACCCCATCGCTACACCTTC; cdr3_aa: CASMVGRPHRYTF
clone_size: NA; d_call: NA; j_call: TRBJ1-1; v_call: TRBV4-1; cdr3_nt: TGCGCCAGCAGCCAAGTAGTACCGAACACTGAAGCTTTCTTT; cdr3_aa: CASSQVVPNTEAFF